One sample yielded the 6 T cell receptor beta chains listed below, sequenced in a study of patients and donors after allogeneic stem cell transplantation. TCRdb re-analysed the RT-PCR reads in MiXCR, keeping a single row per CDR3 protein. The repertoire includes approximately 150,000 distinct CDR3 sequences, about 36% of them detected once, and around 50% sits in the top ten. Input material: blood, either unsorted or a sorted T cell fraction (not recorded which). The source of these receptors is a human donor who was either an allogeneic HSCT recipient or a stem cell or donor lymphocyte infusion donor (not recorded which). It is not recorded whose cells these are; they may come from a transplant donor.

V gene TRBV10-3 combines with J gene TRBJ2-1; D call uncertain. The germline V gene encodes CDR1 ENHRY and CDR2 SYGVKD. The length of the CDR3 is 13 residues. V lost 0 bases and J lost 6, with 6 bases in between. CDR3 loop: CAISESPLNEQFF. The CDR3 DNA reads TGTGCCATCAGTGAGTCGCCCCTCAATGAGCAGTTCTTC.

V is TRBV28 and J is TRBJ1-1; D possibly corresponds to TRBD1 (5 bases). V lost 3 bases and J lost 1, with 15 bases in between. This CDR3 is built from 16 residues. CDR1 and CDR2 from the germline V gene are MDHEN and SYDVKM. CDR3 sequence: CASSFLSGLTNTEAFF. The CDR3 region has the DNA TGTGCCAGCAGTTTCCTCTCGGGACTGACGAACACTGAAGCTTTCTTT.

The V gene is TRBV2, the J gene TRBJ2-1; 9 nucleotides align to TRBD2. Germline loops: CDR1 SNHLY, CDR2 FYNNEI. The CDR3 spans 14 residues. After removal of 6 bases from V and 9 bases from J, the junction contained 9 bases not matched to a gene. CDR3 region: CASRRRGGSGEQFF. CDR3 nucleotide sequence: TGTGCCAGCAGACGGCGGGGGGGCAGCGGTGAGCAGTTCTTC.

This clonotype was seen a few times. The CDR3 sequence is CASSLALADYGYTF. CDR3 DNA sequence: TGTGCCAGCAGTTTAGCGCTGGCAGACTATGGCTACACCTTC. This chain joins TRBV12-3 or TRBV12-4 and TRBJ1-2; no definite D call. This CDR3 is built from 14 residues. V lost 0 bases and J 3 bases, leaving 8 bases between the germline ends.

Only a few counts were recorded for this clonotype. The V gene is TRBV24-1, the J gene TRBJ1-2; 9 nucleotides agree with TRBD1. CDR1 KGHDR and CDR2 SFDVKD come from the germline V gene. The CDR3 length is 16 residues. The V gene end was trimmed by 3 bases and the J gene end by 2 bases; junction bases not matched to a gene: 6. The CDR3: CATSDGQGSINYGYTF. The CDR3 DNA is TGTGCCACCAGTGATGGACAGGGGAGCATAAACTATGGCTACACCTTC.

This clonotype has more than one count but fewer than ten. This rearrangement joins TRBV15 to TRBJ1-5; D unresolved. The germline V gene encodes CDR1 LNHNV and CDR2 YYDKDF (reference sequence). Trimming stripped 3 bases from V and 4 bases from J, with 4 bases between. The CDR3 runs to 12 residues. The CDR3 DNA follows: TGTGCCACCAGCAGCACAAATCAGCCCCAGCATTTT. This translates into CATSSTNQPQHF.